One T cell receptor beta chain is described in this entry. Its specificity is not known. These data belong to a study of identical twins. The study's findings and limits: Recombination models fit unrelated individuals' TCR alpha sharing but underestimated twins'. Within cord blood, abundant beta clonotypes carried fewer insertions, but memory repertoires showed no such trend.

TCRdb re-called the 5' RACE reads through MiXCR, storing one row per CDR3 protein. The sample records roughly 260,000 distinct CDR3 sequences, approximately 7.9% being singletons. This same sample was also part of a study on yellow fever vaccine responses in identical twins.

The clonotype comes from a woman under 30 in good health. The sequencing input was CD8+ T cells sorted from blood.

The CDR3 coding sequence is TGTGCCAGCAGCCTAAGGGAGGGGCCCCCCTTGGGCACTGAAGCTTTCTTT. This encodes CASSLREGPPLGTEAFF. This chain joins TRBV7-9 and TRBJ1-1; perhaps TRBD1 as D (5 bases). The CDR3 length is 17 residues. The V end was cut by 5 bases, the J end by 4 bases, with 23 bases between. Looked up from germline, CDR1 is SEHNR and CDR2 is FQNEAQ (reference sequence).